The following is a T cell receptor (beta chain) sequence with its context. What antigen it recognizes has not been identified. Per-base quality was not reported, and no clone a single base away is much larger than it. The CDR3 contains 15 residues, cysteine and phenylalanine counted. This entry keeps only the CDR3 DNA: 45 bases, framed from base 1. V is pruned by 8 bases and J by 6 bases, leaving 4 bases of the junction without a gene match. CDR1 SNHLY and CDR2 FYNNEI were looked up in the germline V gene. Receptor amplification or capture employed the immunoSEQ multiplex PCR assay. For the multiplex PCR, a mixture combining 60 forward primers for TCR Vbeta segments and 13 reverse primers for TCR Jbeta segments was used. A multiplex PCR assay on genomic DNA amplified the CDR3 region of rearranged TCR beta genes. The amplified TCR beta libraries were sequenced on the Illumina HiSeq System as 87-base-pair reads. As for how the authors treated the data: Across the roughly 700 repertoires, a later analysis counted some 81 million unique TCR beta chains, roughly 11 million of which were shared by at least two donors. A nearest-neighbor algorithm error-corrected the raw reads and collapsed the reads into unique sequences, merging closely related sequences to remove PCR and sequencing errors. To assign V, D and J gene segments, CDR3 sequences were aligned to IMGT reference sequences. For a sequence to be retained, a match of at least six nucleotides to both a V gene segment and a J gene segment was required. Rearrangements were classified as productive when the CDR3 lacked stop codons and remained in frame with V and J, and all other rearrangements were classified as non-productive. CDR3 was defined according to IMGT convention as the region running from the second conserved V-encoded cysteine to the conserved J-encoded phenylalanine. In an earlier analysis of around 570 of the donors, sequences lacking an unambiguous match to a single V gene segment were excluded. In an earlier analysis of approximately 500 of the donors, a V segment was called functional when productive rearrangements were above 56.7%, and segregating when the standard deviation between donors exceeded 5%. To diagnose cytomegalovirus status from the catalog of TCR beta chain sequences, a statistical classification framework was built. In a later analysis, TCR nucleotide sequences were compared against IMGT/GENE-DB human TR gene sequences so that V and J genes could be assigned. Using the TCRdist pipeline, a later analysis assigned CDR3 sequences along with most-parsimonious VDJ recombination scenarios. In a later analysis, each TCR beta chain was defined by its CDR3 amino acid sequence together with its V-gene family, and reads lacking a unique V-gene family were excluded. A later analysis removed over 500 highly shared, low-generation-probability nucleotide sequences to deal with suspected cross-contamination and a sequencing artifact. In a later analysis, a clonal expansion index for each public chain was calculated from normalized within-repertoire ranks of inferred template counts. In a later analysis, generation probabilities were computed with a VDJ recombination model fitted to out-of-frame rearrangements, and the resulting probabilities were checked against IGoR. In a later analysis, hypergeometric tests were used to score TCR-TCR, TCR-HLA and TCR-CMV co-occurrence, with a repertoire-size bias correction applied to TCR pairs. False discovery rates were estimated in a later analysis by permuting HLA or CMV assignments 20 times. A later analysis grouped co-occurring TCRs with DBSCAN, adding TCRdist sequence similarity when clustering within HLA-allele-positive subsets. Repertoires with fewer than 30,000 or more than 120,000 public chains were left out of co-occurrence clustering, as were five repertoires with anomalous nucleotide sharing. Drawn from immuneACCESS, this table holds only the in-frame rearrangements with V and J called that TCRdb kept. Clones are partly lost; checked studies trace under half to an unresolved V gene and leave the rest unexplained. The V and J calls and the clone size are those of that table, but D and trimming were determined from the DNA. This sample lists some 150,000 clones; approximately 80% were detected once. The top ten clones comprise roughly an eighth of the sample.

This record belongs to a study of cytomegalovirus exposure and HLA in healthy donors (dated by TCRdb to 2016 to 2017). Describing the broader study: In an earlier analysis of 450 to 750 of the donors, under 300 Gb of sequence data and 117 million unique TCR beta sequences from about 180 million T cells were reported. An early release covering approximately 600 HLA-typed donors comprised around 300 gigabases of sequencing data and approximately 80 million unique TCR sequences. Among the roughly 430 genotyped donors, around 81% belonged to the genetic ancestry cluster associated with self-reported Caucasian donors. The study was designed to test whether signatures of past pathogen exposure could be identified by cataloging public T cell receptors. The T cell repertoires of some 700 subjects were profiled by immunosequencing and related to cytomegalovirus serostatus. In addition to the first cohort of 650 to 800 subjects, a separate validation cohort of around 110 different subjects was used. To predict cytomegalovirus infection status, the study brought together high-throughput TCR immunosequencing, statistical association of individual TCRs with disease status, and machine learning. In a later analysis, previously published TCR beta repertoires from hundreds of donors were re-analyzed and high-resolution HLA genotyping was added so that TCR occurrence patterns could be studied. Rather than drawing on any new phenotypic data, the later analysis identified candidate immune exposures from TCR beta sequences and the way those sequences occurred across donors. An earlier analysis of about 620 of the donors applied high-throughput TCR beta sequencing to assess whether each TCR beta V gene segment acted as functional or pseudogenic. Donor age, sex, ethnicity and CMV serostatus were compiled together with the repertoire data. A later genetic analysis used genome-wide SNP genotypes for about 60% of the roughly 670 donors, treating that subset as a discovery cohort. Every repertoire in the discovery cohort had been generated on one and the same sequencing platform. HLA typing covered class I and class II loci at four-digit resolution. The number of typed donors differed by locus: 629-630 for A, B, C, DRB1 and DQB1; 500 to 550 for DQA1; 600 to 610 for DPA1; and 400 to 480 for DPB1. A handful of DR-DQ haplotypes were handled as single units for association and clustering because linkage in the cohort was strong. Across some 400 genotyped donors of the cohort, an average of approximately 240,000 unique TCR beta nucleotide sequences per donor were sequenced, and roughly 18% of those sequences were non-productive. Paper-wide results and their limitations: Most CMV-associated TCR beta chains appeared to be HLA-restricted in a later analysis, and the HLA associations seemed to be driven largely by CMV exposure. Across donors, most TCR sequences were observed very rarely, whereas some public TCRs were present in many individuals. A further reported finding was that TCR beta sequences accurately predicted the HLA-A and HLA-B alleles for most subjects in the first cohort. Because HLA typing was missing for some donors at each locus, association tests included only the typed subset. In vitro tests confirmed that a few of the cytomegalovirus-associated TCR beta chains recognize cytomegalovirus antigens. According to the authors, the approach could potentially be generalized to other disease states and immunological phenotypes. Correlated functional status among segregating V segments might reflect linkage disequilibrium, but an unknown experimental factor could not be ruled out. A later analysis reported that several top co-occurrence clusters appeared linked to parvovirus B19, influenza, CMV and Epstein-Barr virus. A later genetic analysis reported fewer N-insertions in productive TCRs among donors in an Asian-associated ancestry cluster than the roughly 640-donor mean. Specific HLA alleles were associated with roughly 17,000 TCR beta sequences at a false discovery rate of 0.05 in a later analysis. Some IMGT-functional V segments, including TRBV6-2 and TRBV6-3, could not be told apart with the 87-base-pair reads, so those segments were excluded. Presence/absence analyses assumed roughly uniform sequencing depth across donors, an assumption that may not hold. A cluster of highly shared sequence variants was judged likely to be a technical artifact of the sequencing pipeline. A later analysis found that HLA-associated TCR beta chains were more clonally expanded and had lower generation probabilities than equally common non-associated chains. V-gene and J-gene trimming of TCR beta chains was associated with a missense DCLRE1C variant in a later genetic analysis, and the association was replicated in an independent cohort. When HLA alleles, especially DR and DQ, strongly co-occurred, TCR associations were difficult to assign to individual alleles. An earlier analysis of several hundred of the donors showed that most TCR beta V segments appeared in productive rearrangements either about 90% or about 30% of the time, which broadly matched IMGT annotations. Because counts were too low, more than 15 rarely observed V segments, including chromosome 9 orphons, were excluded from the earlier analysis of roughly 580 of the donors. A later analysis found that TCR association rates varied across HLA loci, with DRB1 alleles showing the most associated TCRs and HLA-C alleles the fewest. The study listed 150 to 200 TCR beta chains as associated with cytomegalovirus. This cohort had only TCR beta chains sequenced, and the lack of alpha or paired-chain data limited which features could be detected. The only immune exposure information available for the cohort was CMV serostatus. The classifier was reported to diagnose cytomegalovirus status with high specificity and sensitivity in both the original and validation cohorts.

The cohort consisted of fewer than 700 healthy bone marrow donors. At the time of sampling, all cohort members were nominally healthy, though unrecorded immune exposures were likely present. The donor was CMV seronegative and was included in the group of several hundred seronegative cohort members. Each donor provided a peripheral blood sample, and peripheral blood mononuclear cells were used for TCR beta sequencing. Genomic DNA extraction from the blood cell samples was performed with the Qiagen DNeasy Blood Extraction Kit. Material: PBMCs. This clonotype was obtained from a woman in her fifties or sixties in good health and CMV-seronegative. The sequence is built from TRBV2 and TRBJ2-1, with 16 junctional bases fitting TRBD2. The sequenced DNA: TGTGCCAGCCAGGGGACTAGCGGGGGGGCCAATGAGCAGTTCTTC. The resulting protein is CASQGTSGGANEQFF.